These 31 T cell receptor beta chains were sequenced from one sample in a study of cytomegalovirus exposure and HLA in healthy donors. The PCR ran on 60 Vbeta and 13 Jbeta primers. The method was immunoSEQ multiplex PCR; TCRdb's version includes in-frame clones alone and lacks a portion of them. Of 100,000 to 150,000 clones listed, around 73% were seen once; the top ten hold nearly 8.5%. The sample taken for sequencing was PBMCs. Receptors originate from a woman aged 40 to 50 in good health and CMV-seropositive.

The chain combines TRBV19 with TRBJ1-2; TRBD1 is a possible D gene (5 bases). The germline V gene encodes CDR1 LNHDA and CDR2 SQIVND (reference sequence). This CDR3 contains 14 residues. V was trimmed by 5 bases and J by 1 base, leaving 11 bases between them. The CDR3 DNA reads as TGTGCCAGTAGTCCCACAGGTCATAACTATGGCTACACCTTC. This translates into CASSPTGHNYGYTF.

This chain uses TRBV18 with TRBJ1-6; TRBD1 agrees at 9 bases. V gave up 2 bases and J gave up 5 bases; unmatched junction bases: 4. In germline, CDR1 is KGHSH, CDR2 LQKENI. The CDR3 is 16 residues long. The CDR3 is CASSPSGTGHNSPLHF. CDR3 DNA sequence: TGTGCCAGCTCACCATCGGGGACAGGGCATAATTCACCCCTCCACTTT. The full variable domain, with the rest looked up from reference TRBV18 and TRBJ1-6, is NAGVMQNPRHLVRRRGQEARLRCSPMKGHSHVYWYRQLPEEGLKFMVYLQKENIIDESGMPKERFSAEFPKEGPSILRIQQVVRGDSAAYFCASSPSGTGHNSPLHFGNGTRLTVT.

The chain is built from TRBV18 and TRBJ2-7; 7 bases map to TRBD1. This CDR3 has 15 amino acids. Germline-derived CDR1 and CDR2 are KGHSH and LQKENI. Trimming took 5 bases from V and 0 from J; bases not matched to a gene: 7. CDR3 protein: CASSADRDPSYEQYF. Here the CDR3 DNA reads TGTGCCAGCTCAGCAGACAGGGACCCCTCCTACGAGCAGTACTTC.

The chain has TRBV18 and TRBJ1-1; 7 positions match TRBD1. This CDR3 has 15 amino acids. J was trimmed by 4 bases and V by 0 bases; bases with no gene match: 5. Per germline, CDR1 KGHSH and CDR2 LQKENI. In DNA form, the CDR3 reads TGTGCCAGCTCACCACCACAGGGGTTAATCACTGAAGCTTTCTTT. It yields the protein CASSPPQGLITEAFF.

The chain joins TRBV15 to TRBJ1-1, with 8 bases aligning to TRBD1. This CDR3 is built from 16 residues. The ends lost 0 bases at V and 4 bases at J; junction bases unmatched: 7. Per the germline V gene, CDR1 is LNHNV and CDR2 is YYDKDF (reference sequence). CDR3 protein: CATSRDWTGSVTEAFF. The CDR3, as DNA: TGTGCCACCAGCAGAGACTGGACAGGGAGCGTCACTGAAGCTTTCTTT.

This clone has just a few counts. The genes are TRBV23-1 and TRBJ1-4; D gene uncertain. TRBV23-1 is classed as an ORF, of uncertain function. This CDR3 has 15 residues. The V end lost 8 bases, the J end lost 0 bases, and 13 bases lay between the germline ends. The CDR3 region has the DNA TGCGCCAGCCCATATTTGGCGGCAACTAATGAAAAACTGTTTTTT. This sequence encodes CASPYLAATNEKLFF.

The V gene is TRBV6-1, the J gene TRBJ2-3; 8 bases agree with TRBD1. V shed 4 bases and J 2 bases; nucleotides not matched to a gene: 11. The CDR3 length is 17 residues. Germline V gene lookup returns CDR1 MNHNS and CDR2 SASEGT. The chain's CDR3 is CASSVAGTGLTTDTQYF. CDR3 nucleotides: TGTGCCAGCAGTGTAGCCGGGACAGGACTCACCACAGATACGCAGTATTTT.

The rearrangement joins TRBV27 to TRBJ1-2; 8 positions agree with TRBD1. Per germline, CDR1 MNHEY and CDR2 SMNVEV (reference sequence). With V trimmed by 5 bases and J by 9 bases, 14 bases remained unmatched. The CDR3 runs 15 residues. CDR3 DNA sequence: TGTGCCAGCAGTCCATCCGGACAGGGAAGTTGGAGCTACACCTTC. It is translated as CASSPSGQGSWSYTF.

The chain is built from TRBV5-1 and TRBJ1-5, with 10 bases lining up with TRBD1. Germline V lookup: CDR1 SGHRS, CDR2 YFSETQ. This CDR3 has 15 residues. Losses at the gene ends were 3 bases for V and 4 bases for J; bases not matched to a gene: 4. The CDR3 coding sequence is TGCGCCAGCAGCTGGGGGGACAGGGGAAATCAGCCCCAGCATTTT. Its protein is CASSWGDRGNQPQHF. The full variable domain, in which reference TRBV5-1 and TRBJ1-5 provide the parts outside the CDR3, is KAGVTQTPRYLIKTRGQQVTLSCSPISGHRSVSWYQQTPGQGLQFLFEYFSETQRNKGNFPGRFSGRQFSNSRSEMNVSTLELGDSALYLCASSWGDRGNQPQHFGDGTRLSIL.

The gene calls are TRBV7-9 and TRBJ1-2; D unresolved. The germline gives CDR1 SEHNR, CDR2 FQNEAQ (reference sequence). The V and J ends lost 7 bases and 6 bases respectively, with 15 bases between them. This CDR3 comprises 13 residues. CDR3 protein: CASTFQISDGYTF. The DNA of the CDR3 is TGTGCCAGCACCTTCCAAATCAGCGATGGCTACACCTTC.

J is TRBJ1-4 and V is TRBV10-3; 7 nucleotides agree with TRBD1. J lost 8 bases, V lost 0 bases, and 9 bases had no gene match. The CDR3 covers 16 residues. Germline loops: CDR1 ENHRY, CDR2 SYGVKD. The chain's CDR3 is CAISESKGASGEKLFF. The CDR3 DNA is TGTGCCATCAGTGAGTCGAAGGGGGCCTCGGGGGAAAAACTGTTTTTT.

This chain uses TRBV9 with TRBJ1-1; 8 bases fit TRBD1. Unmatched junction bases numbered 9, after V lost 4 bases and J lost 7 bases. Germline V CDR1 and CDR2: SGDLS, YYNGEE. The CDR3 spans 14 residues. This CDR3 is CASSPYQGAGEAFF. The CDR3, as DNA: TGTGCCAGCAGCCCCTATCAGGGGGCCGGTGAAGCTTTCTTT.

Only a few counts were recorded for this clone. This sequence joins TRBV11-2 and TRBJ1-5, with a possible D match to TRBD1 (6 bases). This CDR3 is 15 amino acids long. Between the trimmed V and J ends, which lost 0 bases and 3 bases, there was a span of 9 bases. Germline V lookup: CDR1 SGHAT, CDR2 FQNNGV. The CDR3 region has the DNA TGTGCCAGCAGCTTAGAGGGGACAAACAATCAGCCCCAGCATTTT. Its translation: CASSLEGTNNQPQHF.

The rearrangement links TRBV10-1 to TRBJ2-7; 9 nucleotides agree with TRBD1. This CDR3 region has 14 residues. Looked up from germline, CDR1 is WNHNN and CDR2 is SYGVQD (reference sequence). The V and J ends lost 10 bases and 3 bases, in that order; junction bases with no gene match: 10. In DNA, the CDR3 is TGCGCCACACCTCTGGGACAGGGCTTCTACGAGCAGTACTTC. Translation: CATPLGQGFYEQYF.

The chain recombines TRBV19 with TRBJ1-2; tentatively, D is TRBD1 (6 bases). In germline, CDR1 is LNHDA, CDR2 SQIVND (reference sequence). Trimming shortened V by 7 bases and J by 2 bases, and 8 bases separated the two germline ends. CDR3 size: 12 residues. In nucleotides, the CDR3 is TGTGCCAGTAAAGGGGGAAACTATGGCTACACCTTC. Protein: CASKGGNYGYTF.

This chain connects TRBV14 to TRBJ2-7; D possibly corresponds to TRBD1 (5 bases). Trimming cost V 4 bases and J 0 bases, with 13 bases left between them. Germline V CDR1 and CDR2: SGHDN, FVKESK. The CDR3 totals 15 residues. The CDR3 here is CASSLFSGPSYEQYF. As DNA, the CDR3 is TGTGCCAGCAGCCTTTTTTCAGGGCCCTCCTACGAGCAGTACTTC.

The genes are TRBV19 and TRBJ1-5; D is possibly TRBD1 (5 bases). The CDR3 sequence is 14 residues long. Germline CDR1 is LNHDA and CDR2 is SQIVND (reference sequence). Trimming pared 7 bases from V and 0 bases from J, leaving 10 bases between. CDR3 sequence (DNA): TGTGCCAGTACCCGGGGGAATAGCAATCAGCCCCAGCATTTT. This sequence encodes CASTRGNSNQPQHF.

The chain combines TRBV25-1 with TRBJ2-7, with a weak D call TRBD1 (5 bases). Germline CDR1 and CDR2: MGHDK and SYGVNS. The germline V and J ends were trimmed by 3 bases and 3 bases, with 15 bases remaining between them. The CDR3 is made up of 15 amino acids. The CDR3 here is CASSDQLLGHYEQYF. The CDR3 DNA is TGTGCCAGCAGTGATCAGCTTCTAGGACACTACGAGCAGTACTTC.

This chain joins TRBV5-1 and TRBJ2-1, with 12 bases that match TRBD2. Per germline, CDR1 SGHRS and CDR2 YFSETQ. The length of the CDR3 is 16 residues. Trimming took 4 bases from V and 2 from J; bases not matched to a gene: 4. The CDR3 is CASSPSGGAAYNEQFF. The CDR3, as DNA: TGCGCCAGCAGCCCTAGCGGGGGGGCCGCCTACAATGAGCAGTTCTTC.

This clone was recorded only once. The V gene is TRBV7-2, the J gene TRBJ2-1; D not certain. The CDR3 consists of 14 residues. Germline CDR1 and CDR2: SGHTA and FQGNSA. The V gene lost 2 bases and the J gene lost 1 base, with 6 bases spanning the gap. This CDR3 reads CASSLLPSYNEQFF. The CDR3 coding sequence is TGTGCCAGCAGCTTACTTCCTTCCTACAATGAGCAGTTCTTC.

The gene calls are TRBV7-9 and TRBJ2-2; TRBD1 might be the D (6 bases). CDR3 length: 15 residues. The germline CDR1 and CDR2 sequences are SEHNR and FQNEAQ (reference sequence). V lost 5 bases to trimming and J lost 3 bases, with 13 bases between them. The CDR3 loop reads CASSPRDTYTGELFF. The CDR3 DNA reads TGTGCCAGCAGCCCCCGGGACACCTACACCGGGGAGCTGTTTTTT.

This clone was detected a few times. The chain links TRBV7-9 to TRBJ2-1; D might be TRBD2 (5 bases). Trimming removed 0 bases at V and 4 bases at J, with 10 bases between. The length of the CDR3 is 15 residues. Germline V gene data show CDR1 as SEHNR and CDR2 as FQNEAQ (reference sequence). The CDR3 DNA follows: TGTGCCAGCAGCTTAGCGGGTAGAGGGTACAATGAGCAGTTCTTC. This codes for CASSLAGRGYNEQFF.

The V and J genes are TRBV7-9 and TRBJ2-2; D perhaps matches TRBD1 (6 bases). Germline V gene data show CDR1 as SEHNR and CDR2 as FQNEAQ (reference sequence). CDR3 length: 14 amino acids. Trimming took 5 bases from V and 1 from J, leaving 8 bases between them. In nucleotides, the CDR3 is TGTGCCAGCAGCCAGGACAGGAACACCGGGGAGCTGTTTTTT. This gives the protein CASSQDRNTGELFF. Full variable domain (missing parts from reference TRBV7-9 and TRBJ2-2): DTGVSQNPRHKITKRGQNVTFRCDPISEHNRLYWYRQTLGQGPEFLTYFQNEAQLEKSRLLSDRFSAERPKGSFSTLEIQRTEQGDSAMYLCASSQDRNTGELFFGEGSRLTVL.

The chain carries TRBV5-1 and TRBJ1-1, with D tentatively TRBD1 (5 bases). Trimming left V 4 bases short and J 0 bases short, with 10 bases between. The germline V gene has CDR1 SGHRS and CDR2 YFSETQ. The CDR3 totals 14 residues. CDR3 in amino acids: CASSPEGLNTEAFF. CDR3 in DNA: TGCGCCAGCAGCCCGGAGGGGCTGAACACTGAAGCTTTCTTT.

CDR3 amino acids: CASSTPPEETQYF. DNA for the CDR3: TGTGCCAGCAGCACCCCCCCAGAAGAGACCCAGTACTTC. The genes are TRBV9 and TRBJ2-5; no definite D call. V was pared by 4 bases and J by 3 bases, with 10 bases between. CDR1 is SGDLS and CDR2 is YYNGEE in the germline V gene. This CDR3 spans 13 amino acids. The variable domain in full, with the rest retrieved from reference TRBV9 and TRBJ2-5, is DSGVTQTPKHLITATGQRVTLRCSPRSGDLSVYWYQQSLDQGLQFLIQYYNGEERAKGNILERFSAQQFPDLHSELNLSSLELGDSALYFCASSTPPEETQYFGPGTRLLVL.

The V gene is TRBV15, the J gene TRBJ1-5, with 9 bases fitting TRBD1. Germline V gene lookup returns CDR1 LNHNV and CDR2 YYDKDF (reference sequence). V dropped 5 bases and J dropped 5; count of bases not matched to a gene: 4. The CDR3 runs to 14 residues. The CDR3 is CATSAQGAYQPQHF. The CDR3 region has the DNA TGTGCCACCAGCGCACAGGGGGCCTATCAGCCCCAGCATTTT. Combining the CDR3 with reference TRBV15 and TRBJ1-5 gives the whole variable domain DAMVIQNPRYQVTQFGKPVTLSCSQTLNHNVMYWYQQKSSQAPKLLFHYYDKDFNNEADTPDNFQSRRPNTSFCFLDIRSPGLGDTAMYLCATSAQGAYQPQHFGDGTRLSIL.

The chain couples TRBV4-3 to TRBJ2-1; D remains unclear. V lost 0 bases, J lost 1 base, and 13 bases lay in between. The CDR3 contains 17 residues. Germline CDR1 is LGHNA and CDR2 is YSLEER. The CDR3 protein is CASSQDTAGPSYNEQFF. The CDR3 DNA follows: TGCGCCAGCAGCCAAGATACGGCAGGCCCATCCTACAATGAGCAGTTCTTC.

The gene calls are TRBV7-2 and TRBJ2-1; TRBD2 matches at 13 bases. The CDR3 covers 18 residues. V lost 3 bases, J lost 0 bases, and 5 bases stayed unmatched. Germline lookup yields CDR1 SGHTA and CDR2 FQGNSA. This CDR3 reads CASSLTSGGPSSYNEQFF. The DNA for the CDR3 is TGTGCCAGCAGCTTGACTAGCGGGGGGCCGAGCTCCTACAATGAGCAGTTCTTC.

The J gene is TRBJ1-5, the V gene TRBV5-1, with a weak D call TRBD1 (5 bases). Between the trimmed V and J ends, which lost 0 bases and 3 bases, there was a span of 10 bases. Per the germline V gene, CDR1 is SGHRS and CDR2 is YFSETQ. This CDR3 has 15 amino acids. For the CDR3, the DNA is TGCGCCAGCAGCTTGGACGGACAAGTCAATCAGCCCCAGCATTTT. Amino acids: CASSLDGQVNQPQHF. Full variable domain (remainder filled in from reference TRBV5-1 and TRBJ1-5): KAGVTQTPRYLIKTRGQQVTLSCSPISGHRSVSWYQQTPGQGLQFLFEYFSETQRNKGNFPGRFSGRQFSNSRSEMNVSTLELGDSALYLCASSLDGQVNQPQHFGDGTRLSIL.

The rearrangement uses TRBV4-3 and TRBJ1-4; 8 positions agree with TRBD1. V dropped 0 bases and J dropped 8; count of bases not matched to a gene: 8. The germline CDR1 and CDR2 sequences are LGHNA and YSLEER. There are 16 residues in the CDR3. CDR3 amino acids: CASSQELVQGVEKLFF. In nucleotides, the CDR3 is TGCGCCAGCAGCCAAGAACTGGTACAGGGGGTCGAAAAACTGTTTTTT.

This clone has more than one count but fewer than ten. DNA of the CDR3: TGCGCCAGCAGCCCCTATTCGGGATCGCAAGAGACCCAGTACTTC. This sequence encodes CASSPYSGSQETQYF. The chain uses TRBV4-3 and TRBJ2-5, with a possible D match to TRBD2 (5 bases). V gave up 4 bases and J gave up 2 bases, with 14 bases separating them. This CDR3 has 15 amino acids. In germline, CDR1 is LGHNA, CDR2 YSLEER.